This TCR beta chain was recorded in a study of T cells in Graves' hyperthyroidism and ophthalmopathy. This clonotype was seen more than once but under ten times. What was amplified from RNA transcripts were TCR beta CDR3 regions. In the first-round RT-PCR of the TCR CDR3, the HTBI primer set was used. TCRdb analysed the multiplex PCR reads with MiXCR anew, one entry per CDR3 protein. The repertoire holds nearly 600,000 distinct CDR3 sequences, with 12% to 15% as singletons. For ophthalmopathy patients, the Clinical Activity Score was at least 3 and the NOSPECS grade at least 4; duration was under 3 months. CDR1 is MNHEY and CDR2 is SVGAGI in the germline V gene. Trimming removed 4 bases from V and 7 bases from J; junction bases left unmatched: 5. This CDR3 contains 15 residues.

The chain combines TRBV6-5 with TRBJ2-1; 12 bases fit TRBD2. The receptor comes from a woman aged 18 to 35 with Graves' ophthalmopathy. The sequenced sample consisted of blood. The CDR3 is CASSSLAGGLNEQFF. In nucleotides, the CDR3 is TGTGCCAGCAGTTCTCTAGCGGGAGGGCTAAATGAGCAGTTCTTC.